Listed below are T cell receptor beta chains from one sample, sequenced in a study of T-cell memory formation after mild COVID-19. From the 5' RACE reads, TCRdb called clonotypes with MiXCR, one entry per CDR3 protein. The sample carries approximately 430,000 distinct CDR3 sequences, more than 20% recorded once. The source material was PBMCs or a T cell subset sorted from them (not recorded which). Every receptor here comes from an adult woman who had mild COVID-19 (a few samples of this study predate the infection). Cell type and time point are not known. Each CDR3 is given with its conserved first and last residue. D genes are given only for firm matches. The listing skips clone size in some rows; elsewhere it reads once, few, many or a size class.

length,V,D,size,J,DNA,CDR3
15,TRBV21-1,.,many,TRBJ2-2,TGTGCCAGCAGCCGGGACAGGCCGAACACCGGGGAGCTGTTTTTT,CASSRDRPNTGELFF
14,TRBV7-6,TRBD1,many,TRBJ1-1,TGTGCCAGCAGCCCCCGGACAGGCTACACTGAAGCTTTCTTT,CASSPRTGYTEAFF
15,TRBV11-2,.,.,TRBJ1-1,TGTGCCAGCAGGGGGGGCGGATACCTGAACACTGAAGCTTTCTTT,CASRGGGYLNTEAFF
17,TRBV20-1,TRBD2,few,TRBJ2-2,TGCAGTGCTAGAGATCCGAAAAGCGGGGGGGCGACCGGGGAGCTGTTTTTT,CSARDPKSGGATGELFF
14,TRBV2,.,many,TRBJ1-4,TGTGCCAGCAGTAGACAGCGCTACGGCGAAAAACTGTTTTTT,CASSRQRYGEKLFF
15,TRBV7-6,.,.,TRBJ1-1,TGTGCCAGCAGCCCAGGTCGCGGACAGCACACTGAAGCTTTCTTT,CASSPGRGQHTEAFF
16,TRBV5-4,TRBD2,.,TRBJ2-3,TGTGCCAGCAACCCTCTAGCGGGGGAGTGGTCAGATACGCAGTATTTT,CASNPLAGEWSDTQYF
14,TRBV20-1,.,few,TRBJ1-1,TGCAGTGCTGACCCCTCGGGGATGAACACTGAAGCTTTCTTT,CSADPSGMNTEAFF
14,TRBV30,TRBD1,.,TRBJ2-7,TGTGCCTGGACCCGACAGGGCCTCTCCTACGAGCAGTACTTC,CAWTRQGLSYEQYF
16,TRBV12-3/TRBV12-4,TRBD1,.,TRBJ2-4,TGTGCCAGCAGCCTTGGACAGGACGCGGCCAAAAACATTCAGTACTTC,CASSLGQDAAKNIQYF